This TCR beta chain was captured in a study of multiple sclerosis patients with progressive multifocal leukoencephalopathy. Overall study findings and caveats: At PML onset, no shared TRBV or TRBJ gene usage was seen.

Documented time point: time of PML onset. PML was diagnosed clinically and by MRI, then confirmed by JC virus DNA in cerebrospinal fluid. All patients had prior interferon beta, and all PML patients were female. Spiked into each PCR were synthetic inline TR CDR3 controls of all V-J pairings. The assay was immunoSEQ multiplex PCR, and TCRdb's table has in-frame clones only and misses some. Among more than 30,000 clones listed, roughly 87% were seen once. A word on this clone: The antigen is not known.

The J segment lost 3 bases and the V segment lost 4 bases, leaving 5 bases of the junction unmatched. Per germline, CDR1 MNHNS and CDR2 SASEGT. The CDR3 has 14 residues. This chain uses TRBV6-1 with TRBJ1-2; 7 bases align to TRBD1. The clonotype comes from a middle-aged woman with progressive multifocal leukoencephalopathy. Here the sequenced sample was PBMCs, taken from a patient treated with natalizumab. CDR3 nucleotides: TGTGCCAGCAGTGGACAGGGCGAACACTATGGCTACACCTTC. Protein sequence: CASSGQGEHYGYTF.